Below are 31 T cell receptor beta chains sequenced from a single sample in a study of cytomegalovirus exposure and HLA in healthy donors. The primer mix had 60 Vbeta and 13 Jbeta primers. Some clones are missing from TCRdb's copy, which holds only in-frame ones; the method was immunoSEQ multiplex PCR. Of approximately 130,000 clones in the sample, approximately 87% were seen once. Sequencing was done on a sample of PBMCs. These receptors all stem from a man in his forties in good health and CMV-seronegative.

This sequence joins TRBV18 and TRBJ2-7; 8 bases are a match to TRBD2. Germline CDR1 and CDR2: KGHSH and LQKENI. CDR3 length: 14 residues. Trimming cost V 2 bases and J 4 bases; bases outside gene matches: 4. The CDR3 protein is CASSPTGGRYEQYF. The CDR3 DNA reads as TGTGCCAGCTCACCAACGGGGGGGCGTTACGAGCAGTACTTC.

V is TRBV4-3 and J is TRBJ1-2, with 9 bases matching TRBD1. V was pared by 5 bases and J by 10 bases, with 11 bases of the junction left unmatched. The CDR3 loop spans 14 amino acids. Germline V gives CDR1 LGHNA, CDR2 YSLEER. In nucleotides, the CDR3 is TGCGCCAGCAGCGAGAGGAGGACAGGGGTCGTCTACACCTTC. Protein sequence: CASSERRTGVVYTF.

The CDR3 DNA reads as TGTGCCAGCAGCCCCCGGTTCGACAATGAGCAGTTCTTC. This codes for CASSPRFDNEQFF. This rearrangement joins TRBV11-2 to TRBJ2-1; D gene uncertain. Germline CDR1 SGHAT, CDR2 FQNNGV. The CDR3 has 13 residues. Deletions cut 5 bases from V and 5 bases from J, with 10 bases between.

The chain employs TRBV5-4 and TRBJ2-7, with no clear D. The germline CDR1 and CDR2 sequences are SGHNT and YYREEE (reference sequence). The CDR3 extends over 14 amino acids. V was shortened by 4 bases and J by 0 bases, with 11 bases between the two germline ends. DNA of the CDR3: TGTGCCAGCAGCCACATTGATAACTCCTACGAGCAGTACTTC. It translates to CASSHIDNSYEQYF.

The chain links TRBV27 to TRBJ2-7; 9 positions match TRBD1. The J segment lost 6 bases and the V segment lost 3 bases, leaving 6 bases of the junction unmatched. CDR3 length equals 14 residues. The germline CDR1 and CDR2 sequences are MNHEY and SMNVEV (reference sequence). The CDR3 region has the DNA TGTGCCAGCAGTTTCACCGGGACAGGGTTCGAGCAGTACTTC. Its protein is CASSFTGTGFEQYF.

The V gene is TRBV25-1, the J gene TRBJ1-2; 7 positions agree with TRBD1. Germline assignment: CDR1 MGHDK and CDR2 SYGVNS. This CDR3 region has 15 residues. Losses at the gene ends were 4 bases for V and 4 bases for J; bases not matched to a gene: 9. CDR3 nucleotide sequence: TGTGCCAGCAGTGCTGAGACAGGGAGGATCTATGGCTACACCTTC. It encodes CASSAETGRIYGYTF.

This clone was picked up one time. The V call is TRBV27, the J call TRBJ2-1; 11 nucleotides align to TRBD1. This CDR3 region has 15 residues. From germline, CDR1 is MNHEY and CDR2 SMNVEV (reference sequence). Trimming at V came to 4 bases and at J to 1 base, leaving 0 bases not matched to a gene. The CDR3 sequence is CASSWDRGSYNEQFF. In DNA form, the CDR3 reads TGTGCCAGCAGTTGGGACAGGGGGTCCTACAATGAGCAGTTCTTC.

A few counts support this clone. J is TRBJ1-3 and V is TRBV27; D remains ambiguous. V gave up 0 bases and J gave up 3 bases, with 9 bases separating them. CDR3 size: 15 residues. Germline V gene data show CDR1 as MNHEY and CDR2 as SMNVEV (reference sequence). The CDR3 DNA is TGTGCCAGCAGTTTATCAGGCGGGGTTGGAAACACCATATATTTT. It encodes CASSLSGGVGNTIYF.

This chain's CDR3 is CSVEGQGGQETQYF. CDR3 sequence (DNA): TGCAGCGTTGAAGGGCAGGGGGGTCAAGAGACCCAGTACTTC. This rearrangement joins TRBV29-1 to TRBJ2-5, with a tentative D call TRBD1 (7 bases). Trimming removed 1 base from V and 2 bases from J, with 11 bases in between. CDR1 SQVTM and CDR2 ANQGSEA come from the germline V gene. The CDR3 is 14 residues long.

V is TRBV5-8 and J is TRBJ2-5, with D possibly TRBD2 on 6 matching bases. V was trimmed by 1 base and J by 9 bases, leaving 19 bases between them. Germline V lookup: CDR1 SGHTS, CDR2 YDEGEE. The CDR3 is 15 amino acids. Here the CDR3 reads CASSLSFGMGEAQYF. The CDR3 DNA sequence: TGTGCCAGCAGCTTGTCCTTCGGGATGGGGGAGGCCCAGTACTTC. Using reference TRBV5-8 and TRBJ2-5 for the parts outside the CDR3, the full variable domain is EAGVTQSPTHLIKTRGQQATLRCSPISGHTSVYWYQQALGLGLQFLLWYDEGEERNRGNFPPRFSGRQFPNYSSELNVNALELEDSALYLCASSLSFGMGEAQYFGPGTRLLVL.

The CDR3 nucleotides are TGTGCCAGCAGCCTATACTCTGGAAACACCATATATTTT. It is translated as CASSLYSGNTIYF. This chain connects TRBV5-6 to TRBJ1-3; D is ambiguous. This CDR3 region has 13 residues. Germline lookup yields CDR1 SGHDT and CDR2 YYEEEE. Trimming removed 4 bases from V and 0 bases from J, with 5 bases in between.

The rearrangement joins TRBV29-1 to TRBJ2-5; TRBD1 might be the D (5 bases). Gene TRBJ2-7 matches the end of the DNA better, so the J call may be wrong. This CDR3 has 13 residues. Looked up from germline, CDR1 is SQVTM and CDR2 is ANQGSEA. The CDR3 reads CSVYTDISYEQYF. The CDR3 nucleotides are TGCAGCGTTTACACGGACATTTCCTACGAGCAGTACTTC.

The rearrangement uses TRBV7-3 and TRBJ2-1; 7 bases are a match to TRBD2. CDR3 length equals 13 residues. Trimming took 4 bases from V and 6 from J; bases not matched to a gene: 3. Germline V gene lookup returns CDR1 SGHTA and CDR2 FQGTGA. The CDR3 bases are TGTGCCAGCAGCTCCCAGCGGGGCAATGAGCAGTTCTTC. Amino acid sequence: CASSSQRGNEQFF.

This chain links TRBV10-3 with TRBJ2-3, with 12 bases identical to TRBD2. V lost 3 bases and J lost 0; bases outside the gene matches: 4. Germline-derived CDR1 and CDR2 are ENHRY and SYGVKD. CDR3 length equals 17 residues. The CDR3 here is CAISEASGRGSTDTQYF. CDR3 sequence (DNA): TGTGCCATCAGTGAAGCTAGCGGGAGGGGGAGCACAGATACGCAGTATTTT.

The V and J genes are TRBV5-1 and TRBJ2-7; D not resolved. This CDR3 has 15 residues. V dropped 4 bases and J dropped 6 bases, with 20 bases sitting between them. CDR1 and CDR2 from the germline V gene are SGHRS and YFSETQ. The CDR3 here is CASSLAVAATVEQYF. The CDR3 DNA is TGCGCCAGCAGCCTGGCCGTGGCGGCTACCGTCGAGCAGTACTTC.

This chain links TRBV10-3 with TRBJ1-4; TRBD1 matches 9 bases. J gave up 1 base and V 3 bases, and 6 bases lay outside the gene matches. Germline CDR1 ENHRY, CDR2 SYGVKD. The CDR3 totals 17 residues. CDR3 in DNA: TGTGCCATCAGTGAAACAGGGGGCGCATTAACTAATGAAAAACTGTTTTTT. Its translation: CAISETGGALTNEKLFF.

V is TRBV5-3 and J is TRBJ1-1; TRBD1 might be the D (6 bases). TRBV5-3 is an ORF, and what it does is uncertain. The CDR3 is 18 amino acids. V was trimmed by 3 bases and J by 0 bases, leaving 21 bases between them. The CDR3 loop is CARSSTRTTGYMNTEAFF. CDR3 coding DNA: TGTGCCAGAAGCTCTACGAGGACGACAGGATACATGAACACTGAAGCTTTCTTT.

The CDR3 nucleotides read TGTGCCAGCAGCTTAGTGCCGGGACAGGGTGATTATGAGCAGTTCTTC. Its protein product is CASSLVPGQGDYEQFF. The chain couples TRBV7-6 to TRBJ2-1, with 9 bases identical to TRBD1. Looked up from germline, CDR1 is SGHVS and CDR2 is FNYEAQ. CDR3 size: 16 residues. Unmatched junction bases numbered 9, after V lost 1 base and J lost 8 bases.

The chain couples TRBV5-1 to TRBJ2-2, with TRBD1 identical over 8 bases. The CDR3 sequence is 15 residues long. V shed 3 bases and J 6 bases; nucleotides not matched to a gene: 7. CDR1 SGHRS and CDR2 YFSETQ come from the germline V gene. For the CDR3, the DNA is TGCGCCAGCAGCTACACCGGGACAGGTGCCGGGGAGCTGTTTTTT. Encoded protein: CASSYTGTGAGELFF.

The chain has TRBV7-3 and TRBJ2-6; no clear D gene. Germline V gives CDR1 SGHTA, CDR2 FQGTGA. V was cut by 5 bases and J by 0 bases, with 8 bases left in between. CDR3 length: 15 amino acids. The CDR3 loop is CASSRDSSGANVLTF. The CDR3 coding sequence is TGTGCCAGCAGCCGCGACTCCTCTGGGGCCAACGTCCTGACTTTC.

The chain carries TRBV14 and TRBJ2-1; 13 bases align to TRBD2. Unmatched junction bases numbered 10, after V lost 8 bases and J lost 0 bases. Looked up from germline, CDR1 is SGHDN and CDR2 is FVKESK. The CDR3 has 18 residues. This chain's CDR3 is CASGWTSGGRSSYNEQFF. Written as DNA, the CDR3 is TGTGCCAGCGGGTGGACTAGCGGGGGCCGTAGCTCCTACAATGAGCAGTTCTTC.

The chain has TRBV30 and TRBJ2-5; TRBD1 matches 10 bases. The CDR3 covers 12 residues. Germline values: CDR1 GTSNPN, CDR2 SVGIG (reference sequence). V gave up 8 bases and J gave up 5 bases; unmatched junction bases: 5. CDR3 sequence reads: CAAGTGVETQYF. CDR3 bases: TGTGCCGCGGGGACAGGGGTTGAGACCCAGTACTTC.

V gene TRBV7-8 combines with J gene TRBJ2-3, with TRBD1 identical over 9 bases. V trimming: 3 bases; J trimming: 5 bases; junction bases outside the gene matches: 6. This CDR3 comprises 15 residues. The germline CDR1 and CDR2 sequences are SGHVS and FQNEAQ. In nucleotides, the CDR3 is TGTGCCAGCAGCTTCCGGGACAGGGAGATAGATACGCAGTATTTT. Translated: CASSFRDREIDTQYF.

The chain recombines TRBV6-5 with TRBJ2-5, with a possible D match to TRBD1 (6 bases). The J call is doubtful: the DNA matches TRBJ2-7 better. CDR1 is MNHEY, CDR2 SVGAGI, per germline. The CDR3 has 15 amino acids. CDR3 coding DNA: TGTGCCAGCAGTACCAAACAGGGTAATCTCTACGAGCAGTACTTC. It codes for CASSTKQGNLYEQYF.

The CDR3 nucleotides read TGTGCCAGCAGCCCGAGAAGTAGCGGGAGGACAGATACGCAGTATTTT. The encoded protein is CASSPRSSGRTDTQYF. The chain joins TRBV9 to TRBJ2-3, with 10 bases lining up with TRBD2. The CDR3 consists of 16 residues. Per the germline V gene, CDR1 is SGDLS and CDR2 is YYNGEE. V shed 4 bases and J 3 bases; nucleotides not matched to a gene: 8. Combining the CDR3 with reference TRBV9 and TRBJ2-3 gives the whole variable domain DSGVTQTPKHLITATGQRVTLRCSPRSGDLSVYWYQQSLDQGLQFLIQYYNGEERAKGNILERFSAQQFPDLHSELNLSSLELGDSALYFCASSPRSSGRTDTQYFGPGTRLTVL.

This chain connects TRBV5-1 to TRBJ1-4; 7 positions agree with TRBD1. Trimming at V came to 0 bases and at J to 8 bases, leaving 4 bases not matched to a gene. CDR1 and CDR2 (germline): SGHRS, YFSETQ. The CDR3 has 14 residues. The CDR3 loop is CASSLAGQVEKLFF. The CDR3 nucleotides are TGCGCCAGCAGCTTGGCTGGACAGGTCGAAAAACTGTTTTTT.

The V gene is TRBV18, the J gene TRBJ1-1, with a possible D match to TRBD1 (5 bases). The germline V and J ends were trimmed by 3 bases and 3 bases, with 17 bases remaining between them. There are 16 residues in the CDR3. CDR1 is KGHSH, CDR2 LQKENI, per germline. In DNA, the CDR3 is TGTGCCAGCTCACCCTCCGGGGGTCACCTGGACACTGAAGCTTTCTTT. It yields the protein CASSPSGGHLDTEAFF. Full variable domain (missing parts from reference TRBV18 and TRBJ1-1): NAGVMQNPRHLVRRRGQEARLRCSPMKGHSHVYWYRQLPEEGLKFMVYLQKENIIDESGMPKERFSAEFPKEGPSILRIQQVVRGDSAAYFCASSPSGGHLDTEAFFGQGTRLTVV.

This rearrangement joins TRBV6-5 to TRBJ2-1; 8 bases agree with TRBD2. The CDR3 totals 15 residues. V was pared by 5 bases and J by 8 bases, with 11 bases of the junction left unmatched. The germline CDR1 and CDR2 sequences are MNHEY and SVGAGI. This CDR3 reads CASSQSGLVYDEQFF. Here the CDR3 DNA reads TGTGCCAGCAGTCAATCGGGACTAGTTTACGATGAGCAGTTCTTC.

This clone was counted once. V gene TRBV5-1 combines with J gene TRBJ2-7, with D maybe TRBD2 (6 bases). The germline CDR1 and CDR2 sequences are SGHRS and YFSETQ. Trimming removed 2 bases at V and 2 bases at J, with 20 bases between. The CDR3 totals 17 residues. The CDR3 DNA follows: TGCGCCAGCAGCTTCGGGGGTACGGCTTCGAGGGCCTACGAGCAGTACTTC. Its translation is CASSFGGTASRAYEQYF.

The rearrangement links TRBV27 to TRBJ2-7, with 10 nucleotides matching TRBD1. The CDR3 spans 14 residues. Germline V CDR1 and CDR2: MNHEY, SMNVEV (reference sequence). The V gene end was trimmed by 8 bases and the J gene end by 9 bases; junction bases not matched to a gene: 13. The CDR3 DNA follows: TGTGCCAGCCAACCGGGACAGGGGACCCACGGGCAGTACTTC. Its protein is CASQPGQGTHGQYF.

The CDR3 loop reads CASSTQGRDTQYF. CDR3 coding DNA: TGTGCCAGTAGTACCCAGGGGCGAGATACGCAGTATTTT. The chain joins TRBV19 to TRBJ2-3; D is possibly TRBD1 (6 bases). This CDR3 is 13 amino acids long. Trimming removed 4 bases at V and 5 bases at J, with 10 bases between. Germline V gene sequence: CDR1 LNHDA, CDR2 SQIVND (reference sequence). The whole variable domain, remainder taken from reference TRBV19 and TRBJ2-3, is DGGITQSPKYLFRKEGQNVTLSCEQNLNHDAMYWYRQDPGQGLRLIYYSQIVNDFQKGDIAEGYSVSREKKESFPLTVTSAQKNPTAFYLCASSTQGRDTQYFGPGTRLTVL.